This T cell receptor (beta chain) was identified in a study of Ad26.COV2.S vaccination and SARS-CoV-2 variants. Study-wide background: Donor was assigned to the Ad26.COV2.S arm of trial COV1001. General study points: Considerable breadth of spike-specific CD8+ and CD4+ T cell responses has reportedly been documented following vaccination. Using TCR breadth and depth analyses may have led to underestimated total T cell responses.

TCRdb's table, derived via immunoSEQ multiplex PCR, lists solely in-frame clones and lacks some. The table records about 680,000 clones, 80% to 90% of them present only once. This clone has just a few counts. Its antigen is still unknown. Germline values: CDR1 LNHNV, CDR2 YYDKDF (reference sequence). V was pared by 5 bases and J by 2 bases, with 10 bases of the junction left unmatched. The CDR3 is 16 amino acids. The treatment here: approximately 18 received Ad26.COV2.S at low or high dose, single or two shots; about 5 received placebo; per-sample allocation not given. Sampling occurred on day 63 after the first vaccine or placebo injection. Boston supplied an adult donor aged 18-55 years.

Source: peripheral blood, taken in a trial of Ad26.COV2.S vaccine versus placebo. The V call is TRBV15, the J call TRBJ2-7; 9 positions agree with TRBD1. This receptor was taken from a person between 18 and 59 years old who received the Ad26.COV2.S COVID-19 vaccine or a placebo. The CDR3 here is CATSSWTGEGAYEQYF. As DNA, the CDR3 is TGTGCCACCAGCTCGTGGACAGGGGAAGGTGCCTACGAGCAGTACTTC.